Below, 13 T cell receptor beta chains from the same sample are listed, as sequenced in a study of naive and memory T cell subsets. Both TRBC1 and TRBC2 were covered by a beta constant-region primer of two equimolar oligonucleotides. TCRdb reprocessed the UMI-ligation and nested PCR reads with MiXCR, giving one entry per CDR3 protein. The sample includes approximately 89,000 distinct CDR3 sequences, over 7% seen only once; the top ten take 1.5% to 2%. Sequencing input: central memory CD4+ T cells from blood. These receptors all come from a human donor in good health.

The CDR3 nucleotides are TGTGCCAGCAGCTTAACGGACAATGAGCAGTTCTTC. Protein: CASSLTDNEQFF. The chain employs TRBV7-9 and TRBJ2-1; D not certain. V was pared by 2 bases and J by 5 bases, with 4 bases between. The germline CDR1 and CDR2 sequences are SEHNR and FQNEAQ (reference sequence). The CDR3 length is 12 residues.

The chain recombines TRBV10-3 with TRBJ2-7; D uncertain. CDR1 is ENHRY, CDR2 SYGVKD, per germline. Trimming took off 4 bases at V and 5 bases at J, with 15 bases between the two ends. The CDR3 is 14 amino acids. The CDR3: CAISVGWETDEQYF. Written as DNA, the CDR3 is TGTGCCATCAGTGTTGGGTGGGAAACGGACGAGCAGTACTTC.

This clonotype came up many times. The J gene is TRBJ2-3, the V gene TRBV4-1; no reliable D call. Trimming removed 0 bases at V and 2 bases at J, with 12 bases between. This CDR3 region has 16 residues. Germline CDR1 and CDR2: MGHRA and YSYEKL. The CDR3 DNA follows: TGCGCCAGCAGCCAAGATCTTGCTGCAGCCACAGATACGCAGTATTTT. Amino acids: CASSQDLAAATDTQYF.

Ten or more counts support this clonotype. The chain has TRBV4-3 and TRBJ1-1, with TRBD1 matching 8 bases. There are 16 residues in the CDR3. Germline V CDR1 and CDR2: LGHNA, YSLEER. The V gene end was trimmed by 2 bases and the J gene end by 2 bases; junction bases not matched to a gene: 7. For the CDR3, the DNA is TGCGCCAGCAGCCAATATGGGACAGGAGCCAACACTGAAGCTTTCTTT. It translates to CASSQYGTGANTEAFF.

This clonotype has a handful of counts. CDR3 nucleotides: TGTGCCAGCAGCCCACGGGCTAGCGGGGGCCACACAGATACGCAGTATTTT. It specifies CASSPRASGGHTDTQYF. The chain links TRBV7-8 to TRBJ2-3, with 10 positions matching TRBD2. This CDR3 is built from 17 residues. Germline V gives CDR1 SGHVS, CDR2 FQNEAQ. The V segment lost 5 bases and the J segment 2 bases; nucleotides outside the gene matches: 10.

This clonotype has a handful of counts. The chain recombines TRBV25-1 with TRBJ2-5; possibly TRBD1 for D (6 bases). The CDR3 has 11 amino acids. Germline CDR1 MGHDK, CDR2 SYGVNS. V gave up 7 bases and J gave up 4 bases, with 7 bases separating them. CDR3 nucleotides: TGTGCCAGCAAGACAGGAGAGACCCAGTACTTC. Translating gives CASKTGETQYF. The whole variable domain, filled in from reference TRBV25-1 and TRBJ2-5, reads EADIYQTPRYLVIGTGKKITLECSQTMGHDKMYWYQQDPGMELHLIHYSYGVNSTEKGDLSSESTVSRIRTEHFPLTLESARPSHTSQYLCASKTGETQYFGPGTRLLVL.

In its sample, this clonotype was seen many times. The J gene is TRBJ1-6, the V gene TRBV7-9, with D hard to call. CDR3 size: 16 residues. Trimming pared 5 bases from V and 6 bases from J, leaving 17 bases between. Germline CDR1 reads SEHNR; CDR2 reads FQNEAQ (reference sequence). CDR3 in DNA: TGTGCCAGCAGCCTCTTAAGCCCGGGATTTAATTCACCCCTCCACTTT. It specifies CASSLLSPGFNSPLHF.

V and J are TRBV14 and TRBJ2-2, with no clear D. In germline, CDR1 is SGHDN, CDR2 FVKESK. The CDR3 sequence is 14 residues long. V dropped 4 bases and J dropped 3 bases, with 9 bases sitting between them. CDR3 nucleotide sequence: TGTGCCAGCAGCCCCCGGGCCCACACCGGGGAGCTGTTTTTT. Its protein product is CASSPRAHTGELFF.

The sample holds many counts of this clonotype. This rearrangement joins TRBV5-4 to TRBJ1-1, with D unclear. The CDR3 runs to 12 residues. CDR1 is SGHNT, CDR2 YYREEE, per germline (reference sequence). Deletions cut 1 base from V and 9 bases from J, with 10 bases between. Here the CDR3 reads CASSLFGRKAFF. For the CDR3, the DNA is TGTGCCAGCAGCTTGTTTGGTCGGAAAGCTTTCTTT. Full variable domain (rest looked up from reference TRBV5-4 and TRBJ1-1): ETGVTQSPTHLIKTRGQQVTLRCSSQSGHNTVSWYQQALGQGPQFIFQYYREEENGRGNFPPRFSGLQFPNYSSELNVNALELDDSALYLCASSLFGRKAFFGQGTRLTVV.

The gene calls are TRBV6-1 and TRBJ2-3, with 10 bases fitting TRBD2. Germline assignment: CDR1 MNHNS and CDR2 SASEGT. The CDR3 sequence is 17 residues long. V was clipped by 4 bases and J by 1 base; unmatched bases: 8. CDR3 nucleotide sequence: TGTGCCAGCAGTGGGGCCCTAGCGGGGGTACGCACAGATACGCAGTATTTT. Translation: CASSGALAGVRTDTQYF.

This chain uses TRBV6-6 with TRBJ2-2; D ambiguous. CDR3 size: 12 residues. Germline V gene data show CDR1 as MNHNY and CDR2 as SVGAGI (reference sequence). V dropped 8 bases and J dropped 4 bases, with 8 bases sitting between them. Written as DNA, the CDR3 is TGTGCCAGCGCTGGGTCCACCGGGGAGCTGTTTTTT. Protein: CASAGSTGELFF.

This sequence joins TRBV2 and TRBJ1-5; D is ambiguous. CDR1 SNHLY and CDR2 FYNNEI come from the germline V gene. With 0 bases removed from V and 5 bases from J, the gap between germline ends came to 17 bases. The CDR3 length is 17 residues. CDR3 nucleotide sequence: TGTGCCAGCAGTGAAGCGCCGGCAACTTCGGTCTATCAGCCCCAGCATTTT. It yields the protein CASSEAPATSVYQPQHF. Full variable domain (missing parts from reference TRBV2 and TRBJ1-5): EPEVTQTPSHQVTQMGQEVILRCVPISNHLYFYWYRQILGQKVEFLVSFYNNEISEKSEIFDDQFSVERPDGSNFTLKIRSTKLEDSAMYFCASSEAPATSVYQPQHFGDGTRLSIL.

This clonotype was recorded at least ten times. CDR3 in amino acids: CASRNGLAVQFF. The CDR3 bases are TGTGCCAGCAGAAACGGACTAGCGGTGCAGTTCTTC. The chain couples TRBV6-1 to TRBJ2-1, with 10 bases fitting TRBD2. Germline V lookup: CDR1 MNHNS, CDR2 SASEGT. With 6 bases clipped from V and 12 bases from J, the junction kept 5 bases outside the gene matches. CDR3 length: 12 amino acids.